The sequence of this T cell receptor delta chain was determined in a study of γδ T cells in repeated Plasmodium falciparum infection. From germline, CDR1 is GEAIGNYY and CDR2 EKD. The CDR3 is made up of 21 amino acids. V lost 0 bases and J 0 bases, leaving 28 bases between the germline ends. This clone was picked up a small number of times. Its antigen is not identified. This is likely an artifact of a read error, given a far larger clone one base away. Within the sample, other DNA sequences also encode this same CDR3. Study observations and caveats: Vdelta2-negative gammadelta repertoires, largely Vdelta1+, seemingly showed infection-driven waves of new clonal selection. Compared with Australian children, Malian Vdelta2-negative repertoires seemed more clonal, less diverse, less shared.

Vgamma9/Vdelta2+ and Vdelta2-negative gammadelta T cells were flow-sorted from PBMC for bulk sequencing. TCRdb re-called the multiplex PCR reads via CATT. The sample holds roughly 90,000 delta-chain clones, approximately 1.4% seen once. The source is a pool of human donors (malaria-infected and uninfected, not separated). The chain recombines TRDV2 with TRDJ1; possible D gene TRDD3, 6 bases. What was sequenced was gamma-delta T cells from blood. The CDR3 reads CACDTGIYALGTQRYTDKLIF. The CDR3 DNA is TGTGCCTGTGACACCGGGATCTACGCGCTGGGGACTCAGAGGTACACCGATAAACTCATCTTT.